The 25 T cell receptor beta chains reported below all come from one sample, sequenced in a study of OX40 agonist ivuxolimab in advanced cancers. Repertoires were generated with immunoSEQ multiplex PCR, while TCRdb's copy carries only in-frame clones and drops some. The repertoire holds over 15,000 clones, 81% seen once, with roughly 43% in the top ten. The material was CD4+ or CD8+ T cells sorted from blood, obtained in a trial of the OX40 agonist ivuxolimab. The receptors shown here come from an adult with an advanced solid tumor such as melanoma, head and neck, liver or kidney cancer.

The DNA of the CDR3 is TGTGCCAGCAGCGTAGGGACGGCTAGCTCCTACGAGCAGTACTTC. It specifies CASSVGTASSYEQYF. This sequence joins TRBV6-1 and TRBJ2-7; D may match TRBD1 or TRBD2 (5 bases each). This CDR3 contains 15 residues. Per the germline V gene, CDR1 is MNHNS and CDR2 is SASEGT. With 6 bases removed from V and 0 bases from J, the gap between germline ends came to 15 bases.

The chain carries TRBV4-3 and TRBJ1-1, with 7 bases fitting TRBD1. Looked up from germline, CDR1 is LGHNA and CDR2 is YSLEER. This CDR3 comprises 15 residues. V lost 1 base and J lost 2; bases outside the gene matches: 4. The chain's CDR3 is CASSQGEGANTEAFF. The CDR3 region has the DNA TGCGCCAGCAGCCAAGGTGAGGGGGCAAACACTGAAGCTTTCTTT.

This clone is a singleton in its sample. The J gene is TRBJ1-1, the V gene TRBV7-9, with 9 bases aligning to TRBD1. The CDR3 contains 16 residues. J lost 3 bases, V lost 0 bases, and 5 bases had no gene match. Germline V gives CDR1 SEHNR, CDR2 FQNEAQ (reference sequence). CDR3 bases: TGTGCCAGCAGCTTAGCCACAGGGGGCCCGGACACTGAAGCTTTCTTT. It encodes CASSLATGGPDTEAFF.

V is TRBV9 and J is TRBJ2-7, with 8 bases matching TRBD1. Germline CDR1 SGDLS, CDR2 YYNGEE. V dropped 3 bases and J dropped 5; count of bases not matched to a gene: 7. The CDR3 length is 14 residues. CDR3 DNA sequence: TGTGCCAGCAGCGGGACAGGGTTGATCAACGAGCAGTACTTC. It encodes CASSGTGLINEQYF. Full variable domain (rest looked up from reference TRBV9 and TRBJ2-7): DSGVTQTPKHLITATGQRVTLRCSPRSGDLSVYWYQQSLDQGLQFLIQYYNGEERAKGNILERFSAQQFPDLHSELNLSSLELGDSALYFCASSGTGLINEQYFGPGTRLTVT.

The genes are TRBV28 and TRBJ2-1, with D uncertain. The CDR3 covers 15 residues. Trimming shortened V by 5 bases and J by 0 bases, and 11 bases separated the two germline ends. Germline V lookup: CDR1 MDHEN, CDR2 SYDVKM. Here the CDR3 reads CASSPSRHSYNEQFF. CDR3 nucleotides: TGTGCCAGCAGTCCCTCGAGACACTCCTACAATGAGCAGTTCTTC.

This chain uses TRBV14 with TRBJ2-1; 7 bases fit TRBD2. The CDR3 consists of 14 residues. After removal of 3 bases from V and 7 bases from J, the junction contained 6 bases not matched to a gene. Germline values: CDR1 SGHDN, CDR2 FVKESK. The DNA of the CDR3 is TGTGCCAGCAGCCAGACCAGCGGGGTTAATGAGCAGTTCTTC. As protein: CASSQTSGVNEQFF.

The genes are TRBV9 and TRBJ2-1; 14 bases fit TRBD2. The germline CDR1 and CDR2 sequences are SGDLS and YYNGEE. CDR3 length: 16 amino acids. With 4 bases clipped from V and 9 bases from J, the junction kept 9 bases outside the gene matches. This CDR3 is CASSSGAGLAGVEQFF. In DNA, the CDR3 is TGTGCCAGCAGCTCCGGAGCGGGACTAGCGGGGGTTGAGCAGTTCTTC.

This clone was counted a few times. The rearrangement joins TRBV19 to TRBJ1-3; D not certain. Germline loops: CDR1 LNHDA, CDR2 SQIVND (reference sequence). V lost 2 bases, J lost 0 bases, and 8 bases lay in between. The CDR3 spans 15 residues. The CDR3 DNA reads as TGTGCCAGTAGTATATCGATTTACTCTGGAAACACCATATATTTT. Its translation: CASSISIYSGNTIYF.

The sample holds a few counts of this clone. The CDR3 DNA reads TGTGCCAGCTCCCCCGGACTACAATCCTACGAGCAGTACTTC. Its translation is CASSPGLQSYEQYF. The rearrangement links TRBV27 to TRBJ2-7; D is possibly TRBD2 (6 bases). CDR1 and CDR2 (germline): MNHEY, SMNVEV (reference sequence). The V and J ends lost 8 bases and 1 base respectively, with 15 bases between them. This CDR3 spans 14 amino acids.

The rearrangement uses TRBV19 and TRBJ2-1, with TRBD2 identical over 7 bases. Looked up from germline, CDR1 is LNHDA and CDR2 is SQIVND (reference sequence). Trimming took 3 bases from V and 8 from J; bases not matched to a gene: 4. The CDR3 is 13 residues long. CDR3 in DNA: TGTGCCAGTAGTATTGGGGGGGTCGATGAGCAGTTCTTC. Translated, it gives CASSIGGVDEQFF.

The chain is built from TRBV4-1 and TRBJ2-3, with 12 positions matching TRBD1. V dropped 4 bases and J dropped 4; count of bases not matched to a gene: 3. Germline loops: CDR1 MGHRA, CDR2 YSYEKL. The CDR3 length is 15 residues. The CDR3 DNA sequence: TGCGCCAGCAGCCGGGGACAGGGGGCGGCAGATACGCAGTATTTT. Residues: CASSRGQGAADTQYF.

The rearrangement joins TRBV9 to TRBJ1-2, with 7 bases fitting TRBD1. The CDR3 is 16 amino acids. V trimming: 3 bases; J trimming: 2 bases; junction bases outside the gene matches: 10. The germline gives CDR1 SGDLS, CDR2 YYNGEE. CDR3 sequence: CASSAARQGANYGYTF. The CDR3 nucleotides read TGTGCCAGCAGCGCCGCAAGACAGGGAGCGAACTATGGCTACACCTTC.

The V call is TRBV29-1, the J call TRBJ2-4; the match to TRBD2 covers 11 bases. Trimming removed 7 bases from V and 9 bases from J; junction bases left unmatched: 14. CDR3 length equals 15 residues. Germline loops: CDR1 SQVTM, CDR2 ANQGSEA. CDR3 loop: CSAQGGSGRAGIQYF. The CDR3 bases are TGCAGCGCCCAGGGGGGTAGCGGGAGGGCCGGCATTCAGTACTTC.

J is TRBJ2-3 and V is TRBV27; D remains ambiguous. The CDR3 covers 13 residues. The germline V and J ends were trimmed by 5 bases and 0 bases, with 6 bases remaining between them. In germline, CDR1 is MNHEY, CDR2 SMNVEV (reference sequence). CDR3 amino acids: CASSLLSTDTQYF. As DNA, the CDR3 is TGTGCCAGCAGTCTACTCAGCACAGATACGCAGTATTTT.

V and J are TRBV19 and TRBJ1-1; the D is unclear. The V end lost 3 bases, the J end lost 1 base, and 3 bases lay between the germline ends. CDR3 length equals 12 residues. Looked up from germline, CDR1 is LNHDA and CDR2 is SQIVND (reference sequence). CDR3: CASSIWNTEAFF. DNA of the CDR3: TGTGCCAGTAGTATTTGGAACACTGAAGCTTTCTTT.

This clone was seen once. The chain has TRBV6-9 and TRBJ1-2; weak D call: TRBD1 (6 bases). CDR1 and CDR2 from the germline V gene are MNHGY and SVAAGI. Trimming took 3 bases from V and 8 from J, leaving 13 bases between them. The CDR3 sequence is 13 residues long. The CDR3 sequence: CASSYASGVGYTF. The CDR3, as DNA: TGTGCCAGCAGTTACGCATCAGGGGTCGGCTACACCTTC.

The gene calls are TRBV27 and TRBJ2-2, with D maybe TRBD1 (6 bases). Per germline, CDR1 MNHEY and CDR2 SMNVEV (reference sequence). The CDR3 extends over 15 amino acids. Deletions cut 5 bases from V and 2 bases from J, with 12 bases between. The CDR3 DNA follows: TGTGCCAGCAGTCCCGGGACAATTAACACCGGGGAGCTGTTTTTT. It encodes CASSPGTINTGELFF.

The chain is built from TRBV12-5 and TRBJ1-3; TRBD1 matches 8 bases. Germline V CDR1 and CDR2: LGHNT, FRNRAP. V trimming: 11 bases; J trimming: 0 bases; junction bases outside the gene matches: 12. The CDR3 is made up of 16 amino acids. The chain's CDR3 is CASPPDRGISGNTIYF. In DNA, the CDR3 is TGTGCTTCCCCCCCCGACAGGGGAATCTCTGGAAACACCATATATTTT.

This chain links TRBV5-4 with TRBJ2-7; TRBD1 matches 11 bases. V lost 4 bases to trimming and J lost 4 bases; unmatched junction nucleotides: 4. Germline-derived CDR1 and CDR2 are SGHNT and YYREEE (reference sequence). The CDR3 has 14 residues. The CDR3 sequence is CASSPGTGGYEQYF. The DNA for the CDR3 is TGTGCCAGCAGCCCCGGGACAGGGGGGTACGAGCAGTACTTC.

The chain combines TRBV4-3 with TRBJ1-3; D unresolved. Germline CDR1 is LGHNA and CDR2 is YSLEER. Deletions cut 0 bases from V and 4 bases from J, with 10 bases between. This CDR3 comprises 15 residues. CDR3 coding DNA: TGCGCCAGCAGCCAAGATATGTCATCAGGAAACACCATATATTTT. Residues: CASSQDMSSGNTIYF.

The chain recombines TRBV29-1 with TRBJ2-3; TRBD2 matches at 8 bases. The CDR3 is 20 residues long. With 4 bases clipped from V and 0 bases from J, the junction kept 21 bases outside the gene matches. Germline CDR1 and CDR2: SQVTM and ANQGSEA. The CDR3 bases are TGCAGCGTTGGGCCCGAGGGTGGAGCGGGGGACTGGTTTAGCACAGATACGCAGTATTTT. The encoded protein is CSVGPEGGAGDWFSTDTQYF.

The chain employs TRBV28 and TRBJ2-1; 11 bases agree with TRBD1. The CDR3 contains 14 residues. The V gene's germline CDR1 is MDHEN and CDR2 SYDVKM. J lost 6 bases, V lost 5 bases, and 3 bases had no gene match. CDR3 protein: CASSPGTGGNEQFF. The CDR3 DNA is TGTGCCAGCAGTCCAGGGACAGGGGGCAATGAGCAGTTCTTC. Full variable domain (remainder filled in from reference TRBV28 and TRBJ2-1): DVKVTQSSRYLVKRTGEKVFLECVQDMDHENMFWYRQDPGLGLRLIYFSYDVKMKEKGDIPEGYSVSREKKERFSLILESASTNQTSMYLCASSPGTGGNEQFFGPGTRLTVL.

This chain connects TRBV4-2 to TRBJ2-1, with D unclear. CDR3 length: 11 amino acids. Germline values: CDR1 LGHNA, CDR2 YNFKEQ. V was clipped by 1 base and J by 6 bases, with 1 base between them. CDR3 sequence: CASSQVNEQFF. The CDR3 DNA reads TGTGCCAGCAGCCAAGTCAATGAGCAGTTCTTC.

The sample holds a few counts of this clone. This chain uses TRBV2 with TRBJ1-2; D not certain. V dropped 8 bases and J dropped 4 bases, with 8 bases sitting between them. Germline CDR1 is SNHLY and CDR2 is FYNNEI. The CDR3 is 11 residues long. Here the CDR3 DNA reads TGTGCCAGCGGGCCCCTCTATGGCTACACCTTC. It translates to CASGPLYGYTF.

The genes are TRBV6-5 and TRBJ2-4, with D possibly being TRBD1 (6 bases). Germline CDR1 is MNHEY and CDR2 is SVGAGI. The length of the CDR3 is 15 residues. The V and J ends lost 4 bases and 0 bases respectively, with 10 bases between them. CDR3 sequence: CASSFTTGAKNIQYF. CDR3 in DNA: TGTGCCAGCAGTTTCACGACAGGAGCCAAAAACATTCAGTACTTC.